This entry describes one T cell receptor beta chain. TCRdb called the PCR reads again in MiXCR, with one record for every CDR3 protein. The table records approximately 8,800 distinct CDR3 sequences, 54% of them present only once. The patients had localized lung adenocarcinoma, a non-small cell subtype. The record originates from a study of CD4 and CD8 cells across lung adenocarcinoma regions. Germline trimming cut 5 bases from V and 13 bases from J; bases unmatched to any gene: 16. CDR1 is MNHEY and CDR2 is SMNVEV in the germline V gene (reference sequence). CDR3 length: 15 amino acids. Sequencing was done on a sample of CD8+ T cells from the center of a lung tumor. This receptor was taken from a female donor with lung adenocarcinoma. The CD4 and CD8 labels of this study may be unreliable. The chain has TRBV27 and TRBJ2-1, with 8 bases aligning to TRBD2. The chain's CDR3 is CASSPPPGGGETQFF. The CDR3 DNA reads TGTGCCAGCAGTCCCCCTCCCGGGGGGGGGGAGACCCAGTTCTTC.